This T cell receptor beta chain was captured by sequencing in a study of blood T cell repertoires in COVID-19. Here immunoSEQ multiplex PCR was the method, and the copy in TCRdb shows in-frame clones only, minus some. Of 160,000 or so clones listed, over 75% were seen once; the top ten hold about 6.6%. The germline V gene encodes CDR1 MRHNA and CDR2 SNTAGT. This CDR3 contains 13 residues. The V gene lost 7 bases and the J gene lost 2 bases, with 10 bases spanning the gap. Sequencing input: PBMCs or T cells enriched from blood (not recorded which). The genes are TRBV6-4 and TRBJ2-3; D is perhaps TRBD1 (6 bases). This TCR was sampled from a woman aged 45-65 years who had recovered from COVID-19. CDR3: CASTQGHTDTQYF. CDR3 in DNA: TGTGCCAGCACGCAGGGACACACAGATACGCAGTATTTT.